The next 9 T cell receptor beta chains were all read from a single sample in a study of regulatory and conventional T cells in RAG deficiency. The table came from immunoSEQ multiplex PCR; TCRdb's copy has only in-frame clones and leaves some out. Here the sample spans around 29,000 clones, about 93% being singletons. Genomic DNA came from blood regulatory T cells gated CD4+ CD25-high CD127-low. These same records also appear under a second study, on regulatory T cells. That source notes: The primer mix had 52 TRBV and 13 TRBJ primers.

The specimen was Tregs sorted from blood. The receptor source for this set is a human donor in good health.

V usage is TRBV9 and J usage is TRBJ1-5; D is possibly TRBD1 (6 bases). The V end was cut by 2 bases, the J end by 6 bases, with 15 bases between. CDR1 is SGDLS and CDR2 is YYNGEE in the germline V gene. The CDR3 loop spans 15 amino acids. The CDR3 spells CASSVGGLHGQPQHF. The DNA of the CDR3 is TGTGCCAGCAGCGTGGGGGGGCTTCATGGTCAGCCCCAGCATTTT.

CDR3 sequence (DNA): TGCGCCAGCAAACCCGGCGGGGCCCCAGGCCTAAACTATGGCTACACCTTC. Translating it yields CASKPGGAPGLNYGYTF. V usage is TRBV10-2 and J usage is TRBJ1-2, with a tentative D call TRBD1 (5 bases). CDR1 and CDR2 (germline): WSHSY, SAAADI. This CDR3 region has 17 residues. The ends were cut back, 7 bases at V and 2 bases at J, with 23 bases in the middle.

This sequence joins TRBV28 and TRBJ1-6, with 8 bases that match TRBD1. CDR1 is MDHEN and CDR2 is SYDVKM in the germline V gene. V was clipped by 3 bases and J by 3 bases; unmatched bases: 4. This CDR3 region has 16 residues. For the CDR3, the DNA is TGTGCCAGCAGTTTTGGGGGGACAGGCTATAATTCACCCCTCCACTTT. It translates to CASSFGGTGYNSPLHF.

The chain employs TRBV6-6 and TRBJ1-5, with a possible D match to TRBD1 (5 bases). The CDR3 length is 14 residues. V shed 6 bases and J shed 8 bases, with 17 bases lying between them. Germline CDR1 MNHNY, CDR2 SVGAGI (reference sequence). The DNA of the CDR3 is TGTGCCAGCAGCACGGGACCGGGGACGGAGCCCCAGCATTTT. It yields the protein CASSTGPGTEPQHF.

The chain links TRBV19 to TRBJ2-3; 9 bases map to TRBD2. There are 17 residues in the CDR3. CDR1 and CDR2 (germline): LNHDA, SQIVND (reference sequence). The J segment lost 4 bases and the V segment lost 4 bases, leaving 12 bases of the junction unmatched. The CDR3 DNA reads TGTGCCAGTAGTAGAACAGGGGCTAGCGGGGTTGCAGATACGCAGTATTTT. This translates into CASSRTGASGVADTQYF. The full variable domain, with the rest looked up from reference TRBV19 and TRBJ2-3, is DGGITQSPKYLFRKEGQNVTLSCEQNLNHDAMYWYRQDPGQGLRLIYYSQIVNDFQKGDIAEGYSVSREKKESFPLTVTSAQKNPTAFYLCASSRTGASGVADTQYFGPGTRLTVL.

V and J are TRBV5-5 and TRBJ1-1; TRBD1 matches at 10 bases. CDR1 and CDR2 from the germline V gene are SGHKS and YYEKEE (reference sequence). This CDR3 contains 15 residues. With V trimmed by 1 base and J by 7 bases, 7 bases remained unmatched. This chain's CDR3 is CASSLIGTGAIEAFF. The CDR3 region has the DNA TGTGCCAGCAGCTTGATTGGGACAGGGGCAATTGAAGCTTTCTTT.

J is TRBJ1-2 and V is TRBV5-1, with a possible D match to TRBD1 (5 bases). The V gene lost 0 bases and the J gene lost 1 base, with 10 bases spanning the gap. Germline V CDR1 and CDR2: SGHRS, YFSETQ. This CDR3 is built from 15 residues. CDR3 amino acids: CASSLAGRYNYGYTF. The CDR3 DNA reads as TGCGCCAGCAGCTTGGCAGGGAGATATAACTATGGCTACACCTTC.

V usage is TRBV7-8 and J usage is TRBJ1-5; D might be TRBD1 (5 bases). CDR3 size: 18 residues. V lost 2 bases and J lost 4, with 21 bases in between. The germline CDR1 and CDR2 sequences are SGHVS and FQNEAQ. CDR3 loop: CASSLRDAGVGWNQPQHF. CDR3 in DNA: TGTGCCAGCAGCTTAAGGGACGCCGGGGTTGGGTGGAATCAGCCCCAGCATTTT.

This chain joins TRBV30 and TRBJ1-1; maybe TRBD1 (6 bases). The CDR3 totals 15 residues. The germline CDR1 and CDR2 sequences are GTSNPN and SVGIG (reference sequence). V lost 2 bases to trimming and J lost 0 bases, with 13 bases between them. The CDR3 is CAWSYRALMNTEAFF. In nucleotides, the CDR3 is TGTGCCTGGAGTTACAGGGCCCTCATGAACACTGAAGCTTTCTTT.